A selection of T cell receptor beta chains follows, all from one sample in a study of OX40 agonist ivuxolimab in advanced cancers. The data were produced by immunoSEQ multiplex PCR, yet TCRdb's version contains in-frame clones alone and is incomplete. Of about 55,000 clones detected, around 87% appear once; the ten largest clones hold roughly 13%. Sequencing used CD4+ or CD8+ T cells sorted from blood, obtained in a trial of the OX40 agonist ivuxolimab. These receptors came from an adult with an advanced solid tumor such as melanoma, head and neck, liver or kidney cancer. CDR3s include the opening cysteine and the closing phenylalanine or tryptophan. The D gene is left open where the match is weak. Clone size is shown for a subset of rows, as once, few, many or a class of expanded clone.

v_call	d_call	j_call	clone_size	cdr3_aa	cdr3_nt
TRBV13	-	TRBJ2-5	-	CASSFGETQYF	TGTGCCAGCAGCTTTGGAGAGACCCAGTACTTC
TRBV7-3	TRBD1	TRBJ1-1	-	CASRDLQGAEAFF	TGTGCCAGCAGAGATCTACAGGGGGCTGAAGCTTTCTTT
TRBV7-9	-	TRBJ2-7	-	CASSTWTSRAYEQYF	TGTGCCAGCAGCACCTGGACTTCCCGGGCCTACGAGCAGTACTTC
TRBV19	-	TRBJ1-2	-	CASSSPVLGNYGYTF	TGTGCCAGTAGTAGCCCCGTCTTGGGTAACTATGGCTACACCTTC
TRBV5-1	-	TRBJ1-1	-	CASSAPRGAEVNTEAFF	TGCGCCAGCAGCGCCCCTCGGGGCGCGGAAGTGAACACTGAAGCTTTCTTT
TRBV6-5	-	TRBJ2-2	-	CASSYGTSTGELFF	TGTGCCAGCAGTTACGGAACATCCACCGGGGAGCTGTTTTTT
TRBV5-1	-	TRBJ1-4	-	CASTDGNEKLFF	TGCGCCAGCACCGACGGTAATGAAAAACTGTTTTTT
TRBV5-6	TRBD1	TRBJ1-2	-	CASSSEQGWYGYTF	TGTGCCAGCAGCTCGGAACAGGGGTGGTATGGCTACACCTTC
TRBV21-1	-	TRBJ1-1	-	CASPQGPTEAFF	TGTGCCAGCCCCCAGGGACCCACTGAAGCTTTCTTT
TRBV7-3	-	TRBJ1-2	-	CASSFNTGHRANYGYTF	TGTGCCAGCAGCTTTAATACAGGTCACCGGGCTAACTATGGCTACACCTTC
TRBV27	-	TRBJ2-1	-	CASSLRGYGDEQFF	TGTGCCAGCAGTTTAAGGGGCTACGGCGATGAGCAGTTCTTC
TRBV28	TRBD2	TRBJ2-1	-	CASSFPPASGGFSYNEQFF	TGTGCCAGCAGTTTCCCCCCGGCTAGCGGGGGGTTCTCCTACAATGAGCAGTTCTTC
TRBV6-6	-	TRBJ1-1	-	CASSYQGNTEAFF	TGTGCCAGCAGTTATCAGGGAAACACTGAAGCTTTCTTT
TRBV2	-	TRBJ2-7	-	CASTAGRGVGYEQYF	TGTGCCAGCACCGCTGGTAGGGGTGTAGGCTACGAGCAGTACTTC
TRBV2	TRBD1	TRBJ2-1	-	CASKRTGGNEQFF	TGTGCCAGCAAACGGACAGGGGGAAATGAGCAGTTCTTC
TRBV6-5	-	TRBJ2-1	-	CASSSGSLTNEQFF	TGTGCCAGCAGTTCAGGGTCCCTAACGAATGAGCAGTTCTTC
TRBV6-5	-	TRBJ2-7	-	CASSNLGGSYEQYF	TGTGCCAGCAGTAACCTGGGGGGTTCCTACGAGCAGTACTTC
TRBV5-8	TRBD1	TRBJ2-7	-	CASSRDRGFYEQYF	TGTGCCAGCAGCCGGGACAGGGGGTTCTACGAGCAGTACTTC
TRBV7-9	-	TRBJ1-1	-	CASSPANTEAFF	TGTGCCAGCAGCCCGGCGAACACTGAAGCTTTCTTT
TRBV2	TRBD1	TRBJ2-1	once	CASSEATTGVDEQFF	TGTGCCAGCAGTGAAGCCACCACAGGGGTTGATGAGCAGTTCTTC
TRBV7-9	-	TRBJ1-2	-	CASSLAIEESHGYGYTF	TGTGCCAGCAGCTTAGCTATTGAGGAGTCGCACGGCTATGGCTACACCTTC
TRBV9	-	TRBJ1-1	-	CASSVPTGNTEAFF	TGTGCCAGCAGCGTACCGACAGGGAACACTGAAGCTTTCTTT
TRBV27	TRBD2	TRBJ2-7	-	CASSLGRGSYYEQYF	TGTGCCAGCAGTTTAGGGAGGGGATCATACTACGAGCAGTACTTC
TRBV6-4	TRBD2	TRBJ2-3	-	CASSDGGGTDTQYF	TGTGCCAGCAGTGACGGCGGGGGGACAGATACGCAGTATTTT
TRBV5-4	-	TRBJ2-3	-	CASSFKASTDTQYF	TGTGCCAGCAGCTTTAAGGCGAGCACAGATACGCAGTATTTT
TRBV4-2	TRBD1	TRBJ2-1	-	CASSQNRGQGYNEQFF	TGTGCCAGCAGCCAGAATCGGGGACAGGGTTACAATGAGCAGTTCTTC
TRBV27	-	TRBJ1-2	many	CASSLSYGGAWGYTF	TGTGCCAGCAGTTTATCCTACGGTGGGGCTTGGGGCTACACCTTC
TRBV7-8	-	TRBJ1-5	-	CASSLFEGRRPSNQPQHF	TGTGCCAGCAGCTTATTCGAGGGGCGGAGACCCAGCAATCAGCCCCAGCATTTT